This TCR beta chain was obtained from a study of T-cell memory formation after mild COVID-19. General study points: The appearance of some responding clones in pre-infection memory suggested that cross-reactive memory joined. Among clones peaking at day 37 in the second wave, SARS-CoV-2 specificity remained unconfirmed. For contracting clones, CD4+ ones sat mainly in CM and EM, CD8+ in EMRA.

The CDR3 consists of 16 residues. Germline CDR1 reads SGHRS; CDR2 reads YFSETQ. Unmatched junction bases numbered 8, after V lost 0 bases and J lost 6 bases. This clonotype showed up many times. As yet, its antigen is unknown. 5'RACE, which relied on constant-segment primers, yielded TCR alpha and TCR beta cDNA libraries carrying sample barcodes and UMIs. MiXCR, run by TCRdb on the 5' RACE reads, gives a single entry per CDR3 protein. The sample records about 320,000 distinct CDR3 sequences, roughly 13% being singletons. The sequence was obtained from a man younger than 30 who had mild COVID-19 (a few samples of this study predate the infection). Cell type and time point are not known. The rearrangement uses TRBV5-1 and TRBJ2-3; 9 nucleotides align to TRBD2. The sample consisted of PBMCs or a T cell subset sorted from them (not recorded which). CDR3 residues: CASSLALAGAGDTQYF. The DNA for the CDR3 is TGCGCCAGCAGCTTGGCACTAGCGGGCGCGGGGGATACGCAGTATTTT.